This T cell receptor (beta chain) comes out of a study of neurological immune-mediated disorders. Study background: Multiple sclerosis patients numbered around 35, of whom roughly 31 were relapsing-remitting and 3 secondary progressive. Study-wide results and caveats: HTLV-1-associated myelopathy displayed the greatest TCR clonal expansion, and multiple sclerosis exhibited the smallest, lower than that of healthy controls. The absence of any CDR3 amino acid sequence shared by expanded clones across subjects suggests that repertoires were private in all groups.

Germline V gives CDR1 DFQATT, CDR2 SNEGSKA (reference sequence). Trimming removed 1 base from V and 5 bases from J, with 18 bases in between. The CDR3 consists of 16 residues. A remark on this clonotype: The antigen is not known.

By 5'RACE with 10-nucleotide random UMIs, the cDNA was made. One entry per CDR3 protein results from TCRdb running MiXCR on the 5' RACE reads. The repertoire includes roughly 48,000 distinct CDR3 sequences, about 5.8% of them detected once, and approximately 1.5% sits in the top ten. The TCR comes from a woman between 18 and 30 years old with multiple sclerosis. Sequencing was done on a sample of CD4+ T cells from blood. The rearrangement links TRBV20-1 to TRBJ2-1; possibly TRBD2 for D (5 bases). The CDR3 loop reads CSARVNSEGGHNEQFF. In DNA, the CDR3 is TGCAGTGCTAGAGTGAATAGCGAAGGAGGCCACAATGAGCAGTTCTTC.